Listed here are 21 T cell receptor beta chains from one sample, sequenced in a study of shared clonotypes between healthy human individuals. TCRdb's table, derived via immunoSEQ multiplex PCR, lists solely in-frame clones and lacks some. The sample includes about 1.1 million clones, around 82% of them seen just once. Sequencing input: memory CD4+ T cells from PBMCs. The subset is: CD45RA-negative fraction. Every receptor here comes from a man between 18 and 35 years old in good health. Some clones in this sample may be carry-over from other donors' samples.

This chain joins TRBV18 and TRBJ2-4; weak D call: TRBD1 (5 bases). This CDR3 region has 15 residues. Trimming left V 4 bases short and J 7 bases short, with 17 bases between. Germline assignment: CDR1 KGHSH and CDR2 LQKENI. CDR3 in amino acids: CASSQTFRAGNIQYF. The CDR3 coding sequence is TGTGCCAGCTCACAAACTTTCCGGGCAGGGAACATTCAGTACTTC.

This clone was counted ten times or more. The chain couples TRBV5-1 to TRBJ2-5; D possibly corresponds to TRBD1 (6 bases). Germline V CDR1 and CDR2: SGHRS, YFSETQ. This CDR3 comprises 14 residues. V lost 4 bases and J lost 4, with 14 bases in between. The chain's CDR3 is CASSLMGARETQYF. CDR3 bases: TGCGCCAGCAGCCTGATGGGGGCGCGAGAGACCCAGTACTTC. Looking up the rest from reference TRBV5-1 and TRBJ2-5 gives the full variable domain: KAGVTQTPRYLIKTRGQQVTLSCSPISGHRSVSWYQQTPGQGLQFLFEYFSETQRNKGNFPGRFSGRQFSNSRSEMNVSTLELGDSALYLCASSLMGARETQYFGPGTRLLVL.

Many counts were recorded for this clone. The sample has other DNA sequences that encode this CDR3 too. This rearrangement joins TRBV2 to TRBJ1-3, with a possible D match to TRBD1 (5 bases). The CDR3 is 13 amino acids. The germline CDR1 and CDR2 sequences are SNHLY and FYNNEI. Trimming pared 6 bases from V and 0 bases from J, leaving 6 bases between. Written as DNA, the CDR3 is TGTGCCAGCAGGGACAACTCTGGAAACACCATATATTTT. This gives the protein CASRDNSGNTIYF.

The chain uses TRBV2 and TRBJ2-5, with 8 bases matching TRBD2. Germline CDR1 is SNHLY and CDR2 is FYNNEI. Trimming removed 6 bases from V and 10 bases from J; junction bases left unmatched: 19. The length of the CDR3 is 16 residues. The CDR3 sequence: CASSRSEREGYSVQYF. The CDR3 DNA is TGTGCCAGCAGCCGAAGCGAACGGGAGGGTTACAGTGTCCAGTACTTC.

CDR3 in DNA: TGTGCCAGCAGCTTCCGCATGACTCGACTAGCGGGACCCTACAATGAGCAGTTCTTC. It translates to CASSFRMTRLAGPYNEQFF. This chain joins TRBV7-6 and TRBJ2-1; 11 bases line up with TRBD2. The CDR3 is 19 amino acids. From germline, CDR1 is SGHVS and CDR2 FNYEAQ. Losses at the gene ends were 3 bases for V and 2 bases for J; bases not matched to a gene: 12. Full variable domain (missing parts from reference TRBV7-6 and TRBJ2-1): GAGVSQSPRYKVTKRGQDVALRCDPISGHVSLYWYRQALGQGPEFLTYFNYEAQQDKSGLPNDRFSAERPEGSISTLTIQRTEQRDSAMYRCASSFRMTRLAGPYNEQFFGPGTRLTVL.

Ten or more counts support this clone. CDR3 DNA: TGCGCCAGCACCCGGACAGGCAACTACGAGCAGTACTTC. Protein sequence: CASTRTGNYEQYF. The rearrangement uses TRBV5-1 and TRBJ2-7, with 7 bases identical to TRBD1. The CDR3 spans 13 residues. The trim removed 6 bases at V and 3 bases at J, leaving 6 bases unmatched. Germline V gene data show CDR1 as SGHRS and CDR2 as YFSETQ.

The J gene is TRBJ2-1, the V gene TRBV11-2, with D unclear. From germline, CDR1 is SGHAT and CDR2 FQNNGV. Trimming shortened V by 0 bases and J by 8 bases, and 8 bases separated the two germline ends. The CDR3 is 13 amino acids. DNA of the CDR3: TGTGCCAGCAGCTTAGATCGACAATATGAGCAGTTCTTC. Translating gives CASSLDRQYEQFF.

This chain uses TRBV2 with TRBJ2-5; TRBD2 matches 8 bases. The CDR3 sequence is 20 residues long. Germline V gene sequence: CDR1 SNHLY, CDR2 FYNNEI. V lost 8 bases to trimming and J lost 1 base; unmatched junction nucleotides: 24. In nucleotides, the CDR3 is TGTGCCAGCTGGGGGGGACTAGGTAGATCTGGACTAGTTACCCAAGAGACCCAGTACTTC. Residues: CASWGGLGRSGLVTQETQYF.

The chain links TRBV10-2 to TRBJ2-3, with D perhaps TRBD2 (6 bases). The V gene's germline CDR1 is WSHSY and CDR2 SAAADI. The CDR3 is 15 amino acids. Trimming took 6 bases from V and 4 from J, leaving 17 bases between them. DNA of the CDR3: TGCGCCAGCAGCCTTAGACTAGGTGACGCAGATACGCAGTATTTT. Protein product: CASSLRLGDADTQYF.

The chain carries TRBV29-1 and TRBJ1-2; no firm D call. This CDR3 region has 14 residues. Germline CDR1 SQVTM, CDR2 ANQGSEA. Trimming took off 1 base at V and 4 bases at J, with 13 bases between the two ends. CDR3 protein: CSVEVAAVSYGYTF. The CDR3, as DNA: TGCAGCGTTGAAGTCGCGGCGGTCTCCTATGGCTACACCTTC.

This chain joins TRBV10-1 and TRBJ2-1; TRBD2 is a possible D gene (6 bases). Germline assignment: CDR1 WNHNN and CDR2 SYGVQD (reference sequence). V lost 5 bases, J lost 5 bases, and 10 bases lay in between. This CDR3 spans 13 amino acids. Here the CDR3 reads CASSLTGDNEQFF. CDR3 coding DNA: TGCGCCAGCAGTCTGACGGGGGACAATGAGCAGTTCTTC.

The CDR3 region is CAISEVGVSGSYEQYF. CDR3 DNA sequence: TGTGCCATCAGTGAGGTTGGGGTATCGGGCTCCTACGAGCAGTACTTC. This chain joins TRBV10-3 and TRBJ2-7, with D unresolved. V lost 2 bases and J 0 bases, leaving 14 bases between the germline ends. CDR3 length: 16 amino acids. Looked up from germline, CDR1 is ENHRY and CDR2 is SYGVKD.

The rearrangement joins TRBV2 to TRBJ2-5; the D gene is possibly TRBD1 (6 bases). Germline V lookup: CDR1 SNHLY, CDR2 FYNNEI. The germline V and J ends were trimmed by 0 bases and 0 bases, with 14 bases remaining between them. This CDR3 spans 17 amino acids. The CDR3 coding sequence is TGTGCCAGCAGTGAAGCAAACGCAGGGGAGTACCAAGAGACCCAGTACTTC. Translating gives CASSEANAGEYQETQYF. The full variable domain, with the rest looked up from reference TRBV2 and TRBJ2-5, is EPEVTQTPSHQVTQMGQEVILRCVPISNHLYFYWYRQILGQKVEFLVSFYNNEISEKSEIFDDQFSVERPDGSNFTLKIRSTKLEDSAMYFCASSEANAGEYQETQYFGPGTRLLVL.

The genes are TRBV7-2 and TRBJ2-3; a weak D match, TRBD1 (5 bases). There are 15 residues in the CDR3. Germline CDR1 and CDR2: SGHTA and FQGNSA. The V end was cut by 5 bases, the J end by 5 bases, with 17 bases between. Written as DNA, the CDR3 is TGTGCCAGCAGCGCGATGGGCTCAGGGATAGATACGCAGTATTTT. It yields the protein CASSAMGSGIDTQYF.

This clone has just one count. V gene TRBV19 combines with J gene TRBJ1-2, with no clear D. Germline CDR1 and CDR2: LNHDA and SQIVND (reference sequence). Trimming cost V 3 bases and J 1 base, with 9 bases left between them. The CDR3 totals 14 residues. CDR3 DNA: TGTGCCAGTAGTATTAACAGCGATAACTATGGCTACACCTTC. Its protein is CASSINSDNYGYTF.

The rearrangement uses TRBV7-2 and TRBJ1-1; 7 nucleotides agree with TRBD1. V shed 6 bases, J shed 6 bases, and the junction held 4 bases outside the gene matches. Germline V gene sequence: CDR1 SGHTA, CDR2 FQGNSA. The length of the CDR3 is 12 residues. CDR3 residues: CASRRTGPEAFF. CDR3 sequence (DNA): TGTGCCAGCAGAAGGACAGGCCCTGAAGCTTTCTTT.

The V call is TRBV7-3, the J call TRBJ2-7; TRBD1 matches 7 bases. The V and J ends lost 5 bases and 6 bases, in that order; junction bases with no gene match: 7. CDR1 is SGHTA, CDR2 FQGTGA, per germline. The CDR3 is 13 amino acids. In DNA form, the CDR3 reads TGTGCCAGCAGCCGCGACAGGGTTGGCGAGCAGTACTTC. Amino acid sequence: CASSRDRVGEQYF.

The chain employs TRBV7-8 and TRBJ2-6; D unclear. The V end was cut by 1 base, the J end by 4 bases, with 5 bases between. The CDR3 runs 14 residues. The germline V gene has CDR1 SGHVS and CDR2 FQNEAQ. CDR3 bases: TGTGCCAGCAGCTTAGTTGCAGGGGCCAACGTCCTGACTTTC. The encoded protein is CASSLVAGANVLTF.

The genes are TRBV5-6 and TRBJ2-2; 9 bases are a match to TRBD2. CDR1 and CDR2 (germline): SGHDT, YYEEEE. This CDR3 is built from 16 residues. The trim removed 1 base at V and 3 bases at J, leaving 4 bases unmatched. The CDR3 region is CASSLMRLADTGELFF. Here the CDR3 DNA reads TGTGCCAGCAGCTTGATGAGACTAGCGGACACCGGGGAGCTGTTTTTT.

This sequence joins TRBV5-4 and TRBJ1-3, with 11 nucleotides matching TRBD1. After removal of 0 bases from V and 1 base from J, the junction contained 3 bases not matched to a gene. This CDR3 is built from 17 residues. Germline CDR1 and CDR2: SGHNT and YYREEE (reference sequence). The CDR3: CASSLGTGGRSGNTIYF. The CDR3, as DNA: TGTGCCAGCAGCTTGGGGACAGGGGGCAGATCTGGAAACACCATATATTTT.

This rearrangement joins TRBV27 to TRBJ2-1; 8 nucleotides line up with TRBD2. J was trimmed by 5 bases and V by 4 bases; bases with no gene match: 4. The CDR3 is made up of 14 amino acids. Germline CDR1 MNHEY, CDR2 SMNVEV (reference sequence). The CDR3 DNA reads TGTGCCAGCAGTTCTGGGACTAGTCACAATGAGCAGTTCTTC. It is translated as CASSSGTSHNEQFF.